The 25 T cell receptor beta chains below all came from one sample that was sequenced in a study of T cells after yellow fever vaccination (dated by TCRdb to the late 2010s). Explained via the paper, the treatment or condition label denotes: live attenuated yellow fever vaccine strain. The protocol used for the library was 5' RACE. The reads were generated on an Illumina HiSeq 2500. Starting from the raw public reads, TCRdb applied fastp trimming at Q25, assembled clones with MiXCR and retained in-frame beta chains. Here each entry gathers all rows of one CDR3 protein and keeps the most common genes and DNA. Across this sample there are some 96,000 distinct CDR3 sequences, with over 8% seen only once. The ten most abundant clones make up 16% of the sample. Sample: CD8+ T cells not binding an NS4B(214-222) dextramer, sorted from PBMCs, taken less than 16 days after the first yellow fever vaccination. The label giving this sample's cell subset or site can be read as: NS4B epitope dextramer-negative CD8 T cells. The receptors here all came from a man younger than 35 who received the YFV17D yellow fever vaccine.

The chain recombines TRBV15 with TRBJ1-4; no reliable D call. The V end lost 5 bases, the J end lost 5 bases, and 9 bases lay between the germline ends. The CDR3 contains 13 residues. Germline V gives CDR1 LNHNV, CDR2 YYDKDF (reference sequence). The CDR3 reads CATSGEFNEKLFF. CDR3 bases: TGTGCCACCAGCGGCGAATTCAATGAAAAACTGTTTTTT.

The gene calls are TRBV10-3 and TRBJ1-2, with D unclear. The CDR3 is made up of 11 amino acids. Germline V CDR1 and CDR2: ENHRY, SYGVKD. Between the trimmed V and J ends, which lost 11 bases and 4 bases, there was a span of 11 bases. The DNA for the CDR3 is TGTGCCTCCCACACGATCTATGGCTACACCTTC. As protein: CASHTIYGYTF.

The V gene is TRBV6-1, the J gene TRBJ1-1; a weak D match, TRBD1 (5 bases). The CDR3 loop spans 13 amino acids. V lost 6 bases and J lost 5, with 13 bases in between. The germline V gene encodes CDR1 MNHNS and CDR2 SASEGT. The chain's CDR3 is CASRPRGGTEAFF. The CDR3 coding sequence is TGTGCCAGCAGACCTCGCGGGGGGACTGAAGCTTTCTTT.

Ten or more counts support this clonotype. CDR3 coding DNA: TGCAGCGTCCCTGATGGGGGTGGCTACACCTTC. Its protein product is CSVPDGGGYTF. The chain uses TRBV29-1 and TRBJ1-2, with a weak D call TRBD1 (5 bases). Germline V gives CDR1 SQVTM, CDR2 ANQGSEA. This CDR3 is 11 amino acids long. V gave up 6 bases and J gave up 7 bases, with 12 bases separating them.

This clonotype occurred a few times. This CDR3 is CSALGGREQYV. Here the CDR3 DNA reads TGCAGTGCCTTGGGAGGGCGCGAGCAGTACGTC. The chain is built from TRBV20-1 and TRBJ2-7, with TRBD2 matching over 7 bases. Unmatched junction bases numbered 5, after V lost 6 bases and J lost 6 bases. CDR3 length: 11 amino acids. In germline, CDR1 is DFQATT, CDR2 SNEGSKA (reference sequence).

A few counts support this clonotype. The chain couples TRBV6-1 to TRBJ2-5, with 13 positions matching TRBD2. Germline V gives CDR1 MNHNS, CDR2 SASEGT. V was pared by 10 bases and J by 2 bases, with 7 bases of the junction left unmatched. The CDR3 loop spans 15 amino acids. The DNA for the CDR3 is TGTGCCACCAGGACTAGCGGGGGCATACAAGAGACCCAGTACTTC. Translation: CATRTSGGIQETQYF.

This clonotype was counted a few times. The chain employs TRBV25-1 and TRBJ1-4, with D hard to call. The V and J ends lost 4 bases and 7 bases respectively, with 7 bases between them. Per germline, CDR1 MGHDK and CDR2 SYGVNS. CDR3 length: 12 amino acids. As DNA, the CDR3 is TGTGCCAGCAGTGTGGGAGGTGAAAAACTGTTTTTT. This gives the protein CASSVGGEKLFF.

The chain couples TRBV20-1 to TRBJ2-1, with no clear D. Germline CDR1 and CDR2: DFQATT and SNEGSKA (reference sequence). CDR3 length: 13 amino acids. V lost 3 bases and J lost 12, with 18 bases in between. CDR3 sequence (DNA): TGCAGTGCTAGGGATAGTGACCGCTACGGGCAGTTCTTC. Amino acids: CSARDSDRYGQFF.

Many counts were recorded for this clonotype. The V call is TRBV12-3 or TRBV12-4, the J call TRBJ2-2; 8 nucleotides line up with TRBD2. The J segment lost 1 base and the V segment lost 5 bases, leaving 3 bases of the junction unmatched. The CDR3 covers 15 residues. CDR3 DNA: TGTGCCAGCAGTCGGACTAGCTTGAACACCGGGGAGCTGTTTTTT. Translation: CASSRTSLNTGELFF.

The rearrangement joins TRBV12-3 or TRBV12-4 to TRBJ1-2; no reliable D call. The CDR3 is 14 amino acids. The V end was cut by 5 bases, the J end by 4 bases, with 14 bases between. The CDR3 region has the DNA TGTGCCAGCAGTCCAACCGACGGTCCCTATGGCTACACCTTC. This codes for CASSPTDGPYGYTF.

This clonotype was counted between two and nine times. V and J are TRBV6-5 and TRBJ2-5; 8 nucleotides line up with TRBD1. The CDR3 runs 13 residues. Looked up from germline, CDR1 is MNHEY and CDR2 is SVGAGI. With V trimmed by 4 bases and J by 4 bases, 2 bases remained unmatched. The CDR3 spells CASSFQGAETQYF. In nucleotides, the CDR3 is TGTGCCAGCAGTTTTCAGGGGGCAGAGACCCAGTACTTC.

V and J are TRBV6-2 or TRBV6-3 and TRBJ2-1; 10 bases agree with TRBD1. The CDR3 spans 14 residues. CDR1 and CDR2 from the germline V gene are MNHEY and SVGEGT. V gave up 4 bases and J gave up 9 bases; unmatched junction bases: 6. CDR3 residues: CASSSGTGVSEQFF. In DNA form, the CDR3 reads TGTGCCAGCAGTTCCGGGACAGGGGTCTCTGAGCAGTTCTTC.

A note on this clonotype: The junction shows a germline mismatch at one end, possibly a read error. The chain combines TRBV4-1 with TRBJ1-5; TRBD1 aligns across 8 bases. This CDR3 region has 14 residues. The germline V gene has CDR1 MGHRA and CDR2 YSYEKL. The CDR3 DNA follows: TGCGCCAGCAGCGAAGACAGGGGATACCAGCCCCAGCATTTT. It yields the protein CASSEDRGYQPQHF.

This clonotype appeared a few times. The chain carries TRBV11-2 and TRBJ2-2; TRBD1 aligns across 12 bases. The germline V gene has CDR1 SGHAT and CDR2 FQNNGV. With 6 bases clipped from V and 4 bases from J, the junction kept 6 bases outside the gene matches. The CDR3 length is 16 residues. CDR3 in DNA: TGTGCCAGCAGTCATCCGGGACAGGGGGCCACCGGGGAGCTGTTTTTT. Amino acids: CASSHPGQGATGELFF. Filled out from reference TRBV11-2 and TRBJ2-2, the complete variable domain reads EAGVAQSPRYKIIEKRQSVAFWCNPISGHATLYWYQQILGQGPKLLIQFQNNGVVDDSQLPKDRFSAERLKGVDSTLKIQPAKLEDSAVYLCASSHPGQGATGELFFGEGSRLTVL.

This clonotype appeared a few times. CDR3 nucleotides: TGCGCCAGCAGCTTGGCCTCCGGGACAGGGCCATCCGGGGAGCTGTTTTTT. Its protein is CASSLASGTGPSGELFF. The chain is built from TRBV5-1 and TRBJ2-2; 9 positions agree with TRBD1. V gave up 0 bases and J gave up 6 bases; unmatched junction bases: 9. Germline-derived CDR1 and CDR2 are SGHRS and YFSETQ. CDR3 size: 17 residues.

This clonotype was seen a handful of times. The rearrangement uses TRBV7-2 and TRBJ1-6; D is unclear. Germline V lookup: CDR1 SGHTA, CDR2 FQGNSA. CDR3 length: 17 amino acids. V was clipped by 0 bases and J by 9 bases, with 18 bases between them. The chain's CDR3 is CASSLASGPRVGSPLHF. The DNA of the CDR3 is TGTGCCAGCAGCTTAGCGAGCGGACCGCGCGTAGGTTCACCCCTCCACTTT.

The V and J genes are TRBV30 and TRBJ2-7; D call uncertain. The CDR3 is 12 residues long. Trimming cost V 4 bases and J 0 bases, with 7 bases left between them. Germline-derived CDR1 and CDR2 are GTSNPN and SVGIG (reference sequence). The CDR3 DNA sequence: TGTGCCTGGACTTGGAGCTCCTACGAGCAGTACTTC. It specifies CAWTWSSYEQYF.

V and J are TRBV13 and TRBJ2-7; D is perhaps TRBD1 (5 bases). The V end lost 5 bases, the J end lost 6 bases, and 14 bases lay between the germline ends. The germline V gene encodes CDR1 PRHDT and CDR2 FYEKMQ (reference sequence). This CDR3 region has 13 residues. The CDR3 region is CASSHSGQSEQYV. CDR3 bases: TGTGCCAGCAGCCATTCCGGACAATCCGAGCAGTACGTC.

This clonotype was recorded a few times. The CDR3 loop is CASSPAGNNYEQYF. The DNA for the CDR3 is TGTGCCAGCTCACCCGCAGGGAACAACTACGAGCAGTACTTC. The V gene is TRBV18, the J gene TRBJ2-7, with D tentatively TRBD1 (5 bases). The CDR3 has 14 residues. The germline V gene encodes CDR1 KGHSH and CDR2 LQKENI. V was trimmed by 3 bases and J by 3 bases, leaving 12 bases between them.

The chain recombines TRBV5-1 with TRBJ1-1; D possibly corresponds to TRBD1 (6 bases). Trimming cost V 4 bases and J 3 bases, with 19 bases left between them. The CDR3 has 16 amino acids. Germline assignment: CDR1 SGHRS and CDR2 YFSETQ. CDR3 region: CASSPPSGAGDTEAFF. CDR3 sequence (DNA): TGCGCCAGCAGCCCCCCGTCAGGGGCAGGAGACACTGAAGCTTTCTTT. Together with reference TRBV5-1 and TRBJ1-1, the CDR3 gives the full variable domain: KAGVTQTPRYLIKTRGQQVTLSCSPISGHRSVSWYQQTPGQGLQFLFEYFSETQRNKGNFPGRFSGRQFSNSRSEMNVSTLELGDSALYLCASSPPSGAGDTEAFFGQGTRLTVV.

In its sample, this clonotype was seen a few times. The CDR3 coding sequence is TGTGCCAGCTCACCTGATCAGGGGCGCGGTTTTCATGAGCAGTTCTTC. This gives the protein CASSPDQGRGFHEQFF. This chain links TRBV18 with TRBJ2-1; TRBD1 is a possible D gene (6 bases). CDR3 size: 16 residues. Germline loops: CDR1 KGHSH, CDR2 LQKENI. V lost 3 bases and J 8 bases, leaving 20 bases between the germline ends.

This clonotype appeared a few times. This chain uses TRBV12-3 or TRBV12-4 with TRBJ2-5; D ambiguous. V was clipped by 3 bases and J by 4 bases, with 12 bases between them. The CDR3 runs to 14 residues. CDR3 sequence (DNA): TGTGCCAGCAGTTTCACCGAAGCCTCAGAGACCCAGTACTTC. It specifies CASSFTEASETQYF.

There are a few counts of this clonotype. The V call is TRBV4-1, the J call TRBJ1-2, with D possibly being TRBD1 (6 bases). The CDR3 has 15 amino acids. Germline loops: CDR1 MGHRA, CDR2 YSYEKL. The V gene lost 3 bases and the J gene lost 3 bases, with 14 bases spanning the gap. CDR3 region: CASSHKIQGDYGYTF. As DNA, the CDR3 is TGCGCCAGCAGCCACAAAATACAGGGTGACTATGGCTACACCTTC.

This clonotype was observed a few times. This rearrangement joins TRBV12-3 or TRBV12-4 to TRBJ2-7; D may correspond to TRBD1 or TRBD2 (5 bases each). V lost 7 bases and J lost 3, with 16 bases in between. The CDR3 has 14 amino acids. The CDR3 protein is CASTDAGTGYEQYF. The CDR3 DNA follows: TGTGCCAGCACCGACGCCGGGACGGGCTACGAGCAGTACTTC.

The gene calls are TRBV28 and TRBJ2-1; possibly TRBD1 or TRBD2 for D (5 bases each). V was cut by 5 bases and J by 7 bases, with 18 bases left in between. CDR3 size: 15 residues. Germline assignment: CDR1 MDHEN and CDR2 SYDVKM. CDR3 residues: CASSTSRDRLNEQFF. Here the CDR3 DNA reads TGTGCCAGCAGTACGTCCCGGGACCGGTTGAATGAGCAGTTCTTC.